The rows below give T cell receptor beta chains drawn from one sample of a study of T cell changes during pregnancy in multiple sclerosis. The data were produced by immunoSEQ multiplex PCR, yet TCRdb's version contains in-frame clones alone and is incomplete. The table shows approximately 110,000 clones, with about 94% occurring only once. The sequences come from peripheral blood, collected in the third trimester of pregnancy. The origin of the receptors is a female donor with multiple sclerosis, enrolled in a pregnancy study. The CDR3 runs from the conserved cysteine through the conserved F or W. The D gene is left open where the match is weak. Not all rows give a size; the values are once, few, many and, for expanded clones, a class.

length: 15
J: TRBJ2-1
D: TRBD1
size: once
V: TRBV5-6
CDR3: CASSFVRGPLDEQFF
DNA: TGTGCCAGCAGCTTTGTCAGGGGGCCATTAGATGAGCAGTTCTTC

length: 15
J: TRBJ1-6
D: NA
size: NA
V: TRBV19
CDR3: CASSLTAPGNSPLHF
DNA: TGTGCCAGTAGTTTGACGGCCCCGGGTAATTCACCCCTCCACTTT

length: 17
J: TRBJ2-6
D: TRBD1
size: NA
V: TRBV28
CDR3: CASSTRQGFSGANVLTF
DNA: TGTGCCAGCAGTACGAGACAGGGATTCTCTGGGGCCAACGTCCTGACTTTC

length: 14
J: TRBJ1-2
D: TRBD1
size: NA
V: TRBV28
CDR3: CASRRQGRGYGYTF
DNA: TGTGCCAGCAGGCGACAGGGCAGAGGCTATGGCTACACCTTC

length: 14
J: TRBJ2-7
D: NA
size: NA
V: TRBV5-6
CDR3: CASSLTGPSYEQYF
DNA: TGTGCCAGCAGCTTGACAGGGCCCTCCTACGAGCAGTACTTC

length: 15
J: TRBJ2-1
D: NA
size: NA
V: TRBV5-4
CDR3: CASSLGLGLGNEQFF
DNA: TGTGCCAGCAGCCTGGGACTGGGGCTCGGCAATGAGCAGTTCTTC

length: 13
J: TRBJ1-1
D: NA
size: NA
V: TRBV5-6
CDR3: CASSLPVATEAFF
DNA: TGTGCCAGCAGCTTACCAGTCGCCACTGAAGCTTTCTTT

length: 16
J: TRBJ1-2
D: NA
size: NA
V: TRBV19
CDR3: CASTHPDSAFRHGYTF
DNA: TGTGCCAGTACCCATCCTGACAGCGCCTTTAGACATGGCTACACCTTC

length: 14
J: TRBJ2-3
D: TRBD1
size: NA
V: TRBV19
CDR3: CASTTGEGVDTQYF
DNA: TGTGCCAGTACTACAGGGGAAGGCGTAGATACGCAGTATTTT

length: 18
J: TRBJ2-6
D: TRBD1
size: NA
V: TRBV4-2
CDR3: CASSQRTGEFSGANVLTF
DNA: TGTGCCAGCAGCCAAAGGACAGGGGAATTCTCTGGGGCCAACGTCCTGACTTTC

length: 14
J: TRBJ2-5
D: NA
size: NA
V: TRBV2
CDR3: CASSGQGGQETQYF
DNA: TGTGCCAGCAGTGGGCAGGGGGGTCAAGAGACCCAGTACTTC

length: 13
J: TRBJ1-1
D: NA
size: NA
V: TRBV7-3
CDR3: CASSPLRNTEAFF
DNA: TGTGCCAGCTCCCCCTTGAGGAACACTGAAGCTTTCTTT

length: 17
J: TRBJ1-2
D: NA
size: once
V: TRBV19
CDR3: CASSMGAGTPPFYGYTF
DNA: TGTGCCAGTAGTATGGGGGCAGGGACCCCCCCTTTCTATGGCTACACCTTC

length: 18
J: TRBJ1-4
D: TRBD1
size: once
V: TRBV5-5
CDR3: CASSSSGTGPATNEKLFF
DNA: TGTGCCAGCAGCTCCTCCGGGACAGGGCCTGCAACTAATGAAAAACTGTTTTTT

length: 14
J: TRBJ1-5
D: NA
size: NA
V: TRBV10-1
CDR3: CASSEADRFQPQHF
DNA: TGCGCCAGCAGTGAGGCAGACAGATTCCAGCCCCAGCATTTT

length: 14
J: TRBJ1-1
D: NA
size: NA
V: TRBV11-2
CDR3: CASSALRGNTEAFF
DNA: TGTGCCAGCAGCGCCCTACGGGGGAACACTGAAGCTTTCTTT